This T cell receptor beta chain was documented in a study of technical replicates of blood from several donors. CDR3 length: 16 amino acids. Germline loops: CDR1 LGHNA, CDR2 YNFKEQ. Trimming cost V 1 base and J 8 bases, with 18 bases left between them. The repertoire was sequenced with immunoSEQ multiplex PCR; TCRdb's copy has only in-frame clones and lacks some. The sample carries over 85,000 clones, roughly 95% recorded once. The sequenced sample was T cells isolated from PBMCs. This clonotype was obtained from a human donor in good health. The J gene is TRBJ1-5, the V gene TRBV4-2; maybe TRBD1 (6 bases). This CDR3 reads CASSQVGLQGKEPQHF. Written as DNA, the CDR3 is TGTGCCAGCAGCCAAGTTGGATTACAGGGAAAGGAGCCCCAGCATTTT.